What follows are 24 T cell receptor beta chains derived from one specimen sequenced in a study of regulatory T cells in long-lasting Graves disease (dated by TCRdb to the early 2020s). Library creation used multiplex PCR. TCRdb lists the instrument as Illumina HiSeq 4000. To build TCR beta libraries, CDR3 regions were amplified by Arm-PCR using iRepertoire HTBI primers. Clones were called with MiXCR by TCRdb after fastp trimmed the public reads at Q25, and only in-frame beta chains were retained. Identical CDR3 protein sequences are pooled into one entry, listed with their most common genes and DNA. Recorded for this sample are 530,000 or so distinct CDR3 sequences; more than 15% of them occurred a single time. Of the sample, around 12% falls within the top ten clones. This sample's time point label indicates: newly diagnosed GD, antithyroid drugs for less than 3 months. RNA was extracted from PBMCs in TRIzol for both TCR sequencing and RNA sequencing.

Separately, the same data were catalogued under a study of T cells in Graves' hyperthyroidism and ophthalmopathy.

The material sequenced was peripheral blood mononuclear cells (PBMCs), taken at new diagnosis, from a patient treated with antithyroid drugs. The receptors originated from a man between 18 and 35 years old with Graves disease. Donor details come from another sample of the same person, matched by shared clones.

In this sample, this clonotype turned up a few times. The chain uses TRBV7-3 and TRBJ1-1; unclear D gene. Trimming stripped 5 bases from V and 5 bases from J, with 15 bases between. CDR1 is SGHTA and CDR2 is FQGTGA in the germline V gene. This CDR3 region has 14 residues. In nucleotides, the CDR3 is TGTGCCAGCAGCGCAACCCTCATGGGGACTGAAGCTTTCTTT. Its translation is CASSATLMGTEAFF.

CDR3 bases: TGTGCCAGCAGTCAAACAGGGGGATCAGAAGATGAAAAACTGTTTTTT. As protein: CASSQTGGSEDEKLFF. This sequence joins TRBV6-1 and TRBJ1-4; 8 positions agree with TRBD1. V was clipped by 5 bases and J by 6 bases; unmatched bases: 11. In germline, CDR1 is MNHNS, CDR2 SASEGT. The CDR3 sequence is 16 residues long.

The rearrangement uses TRBV12-3 or TRBV12-4 and TRBJ2-1, with D hard to call. The ends were cut back, 3 bases at V and 5 bases at J, with 8 bases in the middle. CDR3 length: 13 amino acids. Here the CDR3 DNA reads TGTGCCAGCAGTTTCTATAGGAACAATGAGCAGTTCTTC. The encoded protein is CASSFYRNNEQFF.

This clonotype has a count of ten or more. The V and J genes are TRBV7-2 and TRBJ2-7, with TRBD2 identical over 11 bases. Germline CDR1 reads SGHTA; CDR2 reads FQGNSA. J was trimmed by 9 bases and V by 1 base; bases with no gene match: 11. The CDR3 spans 16 residues. CDR3: CASSLGGLAVARAQYF. The CDR3 DNA sequence: TGTGCCAGCAGCTTAGGGGGACTAGCGGTGGCGCGGGCGCAGTACTTC.

The sample holds many counts of this clonotype. The chain couples TRBV12-3 or TRBV12-4 to TRBJ1-5; D might be TRBD1 (5 bases). V was cut by 8 bases and J by 0 bases, with 11 bases left in between. CDR3 length: 14 amino acids. CDR3 loop: CASGPTGSNQPQHF. The CDR3 region has the DNA TGTGCCAGCGGGCCCACAGGTAGCAATCAGCCCCAGCATTTT.

This clonotype has at least ten counts. The V call is TRBV2, the J call TRBJ1-1; no clear D gene. This CDR3 region has 14 residues. From germline, CDR1 is SNHLY and CDR2 FYNNEI. V was pared by 4 bases and J by 1 base, with 10 bases between. The CDR3: CASSVRAENTEAFF. CDR3 nucleotide sequence: TGTGCCAGCAGTGTAAGGGCAGAGAACACTGAAGCTTTCTTT.

The chain joins TRBV7-6 to TRBJ1-2; D not certain. Germline V gives CDR1 SGHVS, CDR2 FNYEAQ. The V end was cut by 5 bases, the J end by 6 bases, with 16 bases between. This CDR3 spans 14 amino acids. CDR3 in amino acids: CASSPSHPRHGYTF. The CDR3 nucleotides are TGTGCCAGCAGCCCCAGCCACCCCCGGCATGGCTACACCTTC.

V usage is TRBV7-9 and J usage is TRBJ1-4; TRBD1 agrees at 10 bases. The CDR3 has 15 residues. V trimming: 5 bases; J trimming: 2 bases; junction bases outside the gene matches: 2. Germline V gene data show CDR1 as SEHNR and CDR2 as FQNEAQ (reference sequence). CDR3 in amino acids: CASSRQGATNEKLFF. CDR3 nucleotides: TGTGCCAGCAGCCGACAGGGGGCTACTAATGAAAAACTGTTTTTT.

This clonotype was detected a few times. The V gene is TRBV6-1, the J gene TRBJ1-1; D may be TRBD1 (5 bases). Germline V gene sequence: CDR1 MNHNS, CDR2 SASEGT. V lost 5 bases and J lost 5, with 9 bases in between. The CDR3 runs to 12 residues. The CDR3 reads CASSLGTTEAFF. Written as DNA, the CDR3 is TGTGCCAGCAGTCTCGGGACTACTGAAGCTTTCTTT.

This clonotype was seen many times. J is TRBJ2-7 and V is TRBV27; TRBD1 or TRBD2 may be the D gene (5 bases each). Germline V gene sequence: CDR1 MNHEY, CDR2 SMNVEV (reference sequence). The CDR3 contains 16 residues. V was trimmed by 0 bases and J by 2 bases, leaving 14 bases between them. The CDR3 reads CASSLSSGTLPYEQYF. The CDR3 nucleotides are TGTGCCAGCAGTTTATCGAGTGGGACCCTTCCCTACGAGCAGTACTTC.

This clonotype was found a few times. The V call is TRBV27, the J call TRBJ2-6; TRBD2 aligns across 10 bases. The CDR3 contains 19 residues. Germline V gene sequence: CDR1 MNHEY, CDR2 SMNVEV (reference sequence). J gave up 1 base and V 7 bases, and 13 bases lay outside the gene matches. The CDR3 is CASTLRLAGELSGANVLTF. The CDR3 DNA reads as TGTGCCAGCACCCTCAGGCTAGCGGGAGAGCTTTCTGGGGCCAACGTCCTGACTTTC.

The rearrangement joins TRBV20-1 to TRBJ2-2; 10 nucleotides match TRBD2. Germline trimming cut 0 bases from V and 2 bases from J; bases unmatched to any gene: 3. The germline CDR1 and CDR2 sequences are DFQATT and SNEGSKA (reference sequence). CDR3 length equals 16 residues. The DNA of the CDR3 is TGCAGTGCTAGAGATAGGACTAGCGGTAACACCGGGGAGCTGTTTTTT. It is translated as CSARDRTSGNTGELFF.

V and J are TRBV3-1 and TRBJ1-3; no reliable D call. The germline CDR1 and CDR2 sequences are LGHDT and YNNKEL (reference sequence). V was cut by 1 base and J by 0 bases, with 7 bases left in between. There are 15 residues in the CDR3. CDR3 residues: CASSQVGTSGNTIYF. In nucleotides, the CDR3 is TGTGCCAGCAGCCAAGTCGGTACCTCTGGAAACACCATATATTTT. The full variable domain, rest sourced from reference TRBV3-1 and TRBJ1-3, is DTAVSQTPKYLVTQMGNDKSIKCEQNLGHDTMYWYKQDSKKFLKIMFSYNNKELIINETVPNRFSPKSPDKAHLNLHINSLELGDSAVYFCASSQVGTSGNTIYFGEGSWLTVV.

Comment on this clonotype: With a much larger clone just one base away, this may be a read error. The chain couples TRBV30 to TRBJ2-7; D is tentatively TRBD1 or TRBD2 (5 bases each). Germline V lookup: CDR1 GTSNPN, CDR2 SVGIG (reference sequence). This CDR3 comprises 15 residues. The CDR3 region has the DNA TGTGCCTGGAGTTCCGGGGCGGTACCCTCCTGCGAGCAGTACTTC. Translated, it gives CAWSSGAVPSCEQYF.

This clonotype has a count of ten or more. The V call is TRBV20-1, the J call TRBJ1-1; no clear D. Deletions cut 5 bases from V and 0 bases from J, with 19 bases between. CDR1 DFQATT and CDR2 SNEGSKA come from the germline V gene (reference sequence). CDR3 length: 16 residues. This CDR3 is CSAPRTEIGMNTEAFF. The CDR3 coding sequence is TGCAGTGCTCCTAGAACCGAGATTGGCATGAACACTGAAGCTTTCTTT.

There are a few counts of this clonotype. The chain employs TRBV19 and TRBJ2-1; TRBD2 matches at 12 bases. Trimming removed 2 bases from V and 3 bases from J; junction bases left unmatched: 11. Germline CDR1 LNHDA, CDR2 SQIVND (reference sequence). This CDR3 contains 19 residues. DNA of the CDR3: TGTGCCAGTAGTATAACCCCCCGACTAGCGGGAGTCGGCTACAATGAGCAGTTCTTC. Translation gives CASSITPRLAGVGYNEQFF.

This clonotype turned up a few times. The chain links TRBV5-1 to TRBJ2-7, with 8 bases that match TRBD2. CDR3 length: 16 residues. J lost 6 bases, V lost 0 bases, and 11 bases had no gene match. CDR1 is SGHRS and CDR2 is YFSETQ in the germline V gene. CDR3 sequence reads: CASSLAGSSGTSEQYF. The CDR3 nucleotides read TGCGCCAGCAGCTTGGCCGGAAGTAGCGGGACCTCCGAGCAGTACTTC.

This clonotype was observed at least ten times. The gene calls are TRBV11-2 and TRBJ2-1; D remains unclear. The V and J ends lost 5 bases and 0 bases respectively, with 8 bases between them. Germline assignment: CDR1 SGHAT and CDR2 FQNNGV. This CDR3 is built from 14 residues. CDR3 nucleotides: TGTGCCAGCAGCCACCTAAGCTCCTACAATGAGCAGTTCTTC. This gives the protein CASSHLSSYNEQFF.

Many counts were recorded for this clonotype. The chain joins TRBV7-9 to TRBJ1-2; D gene unclear. V dropped 6 bases and J dropped 1 base, with 12 bases sitting between them. The germline V gene encodes CDR1 SEHNR and CDR2 FQNEAQ (reference sequence). This CDR3 region has 14 residues. DNA for the CDR3: TGTGCCAGCAGTTTATCTGCAGTTAACTATGGCTACACCTTC. It codes for CASSLSAVNYGYTF.

The chain combines TRBV24-1 with TRBJ2-1, with 7 bases lining up with TRBD1. CDR3 size: 15 residues. Germline V gene lookup returns CDR1 KGHDR and CDR2 SFDVKD. With 9 bases clipped from V and 4 bases from J, the junction kept 11 bases outside the gene matches. The CDR3 here is CATAKTGTEYNEQFF. The CDR3 DNA sequence: TGTGCCACCGCCAAAACCGGGACAGAATACAATGAGCAGTTCTTC.

This clonotype was seen repeatedly, ten times or more. The V call is TRBV6-5, the J call TRBJ1-4; D unclear. CDR3 length: 14 amino acids. With 2 bases removed from V and 2 bases from J, the gap between germline ends came to 6 bases. CDR1 and CDR2 from the germline V gene are MNHEY and SVGAGI. The CDR3 DNA sequence: TGTGCCAGCAGTTACGCGGGTACTAATGAAAAACTGTTTTTT. Translating gives CASSYAGTNEKLFF.

This sequence joins TRBV5-6 and TRBJ2-3, with D possibly matching TRBD2 (6 bases). The ends were cut back, 5 bases at V and 3 bases at J, with 16 bases in the middle. CDR3 size: 15 residues. Per germline, CDR1 SGHDT and CDR2 YYEEEE. This CDR3 is CASRTGLASTDTQYF. CDR3 nucleotide sequence: TGTGCCAGCAGAACCGGGCTAGCGTCGACAGATACGCAGTATTTT.

This clonotype came up many times. The gene calls are TRBV6-1 and TRBJ2-5; D is undetermined. Trimming took off 7 bases at V and 3 bases at J, with 12 bases between the two ends. The CDR3 is 13 residues long. CDR1 and CDR2 from the germline V gene are MNHNS and SASEGT. The CDR3 DNA sequence: TGTGCCAGCAACACGAACCTTAAAGAGACCCAGTACTTC. Amino acid sequence: CASNTNLKETQYF.

This clonotype has at least ten counts. The chain couples TRBV11-3 to TRBJ1-1, with 9 bases aligning to TRBD1. With 3 bases clipped from V and 8 bases from J, the junction kept 13 bases outside the gene matches. This CDR3 comprises 16 residues. Germline V gives CDR1 SGHNT, CDR2 YENEEA. The CDR3 loop reads CASSLGQGGSRNEAFF. CDR3 nucleotides: TGTGCCAGCAGCTTGGGACAGGGTGGTAGTCGCAACGAAGCTTTCTTT.